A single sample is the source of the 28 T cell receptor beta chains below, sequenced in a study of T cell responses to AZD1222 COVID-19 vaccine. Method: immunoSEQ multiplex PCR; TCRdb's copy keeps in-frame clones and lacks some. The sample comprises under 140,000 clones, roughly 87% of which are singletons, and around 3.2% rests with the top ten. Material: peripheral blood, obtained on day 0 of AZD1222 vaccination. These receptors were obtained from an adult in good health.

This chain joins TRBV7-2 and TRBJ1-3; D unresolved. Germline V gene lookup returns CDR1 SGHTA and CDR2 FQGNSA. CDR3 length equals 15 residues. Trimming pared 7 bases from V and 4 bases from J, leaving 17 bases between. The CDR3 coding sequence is TGTGCCAGCACCTCAGACATACAAAGGGGAAACACCATATATTTT. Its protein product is CASTSDIQRGNTIYF.

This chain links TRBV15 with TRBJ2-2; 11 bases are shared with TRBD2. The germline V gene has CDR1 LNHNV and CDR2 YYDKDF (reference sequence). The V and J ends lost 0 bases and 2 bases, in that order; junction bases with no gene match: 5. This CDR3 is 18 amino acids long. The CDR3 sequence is CATSRDSSGRFNTGELFF. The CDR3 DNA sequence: TGTGCCACCAGCAGAGATTCTAGCGGGAGGTTTAACACCGGGGAGCTGTTTTTT.

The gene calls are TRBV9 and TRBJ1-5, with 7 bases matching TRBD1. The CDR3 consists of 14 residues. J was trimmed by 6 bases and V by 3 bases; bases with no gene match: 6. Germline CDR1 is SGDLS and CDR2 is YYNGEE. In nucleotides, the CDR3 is TGTGCCAGCAGCGCTGGGCAGGGGGGTCAGCCCCAGCATTTT. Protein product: CASSAGQGGQPQHF.

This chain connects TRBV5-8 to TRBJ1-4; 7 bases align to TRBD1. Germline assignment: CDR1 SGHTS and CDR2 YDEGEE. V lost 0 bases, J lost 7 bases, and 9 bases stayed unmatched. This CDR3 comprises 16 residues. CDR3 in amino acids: CASSLVWGQSGEKLFF. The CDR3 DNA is TGTGCCAGCAGCTTGGTCTGGGGACAGAGTGGTGAAAAACTGTTTTTT.

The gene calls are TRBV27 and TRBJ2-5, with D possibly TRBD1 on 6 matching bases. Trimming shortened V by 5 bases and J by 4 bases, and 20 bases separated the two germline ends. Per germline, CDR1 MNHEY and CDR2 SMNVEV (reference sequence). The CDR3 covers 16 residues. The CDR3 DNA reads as TGTGCCAGCAGTGGGGAATACAGGGCTTTGGGAGAGACCCAGTACTTC. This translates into CASSGEYRALGETQYF.

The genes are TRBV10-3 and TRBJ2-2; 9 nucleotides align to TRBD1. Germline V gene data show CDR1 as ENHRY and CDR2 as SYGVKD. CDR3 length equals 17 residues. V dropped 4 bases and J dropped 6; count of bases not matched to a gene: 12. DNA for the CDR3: TGTGCCATCAGTGGACACCGGGACAGGGTTGGATCCGGGGAGCTGTTTTTT. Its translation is CAISGHRDRVGSGELFF.

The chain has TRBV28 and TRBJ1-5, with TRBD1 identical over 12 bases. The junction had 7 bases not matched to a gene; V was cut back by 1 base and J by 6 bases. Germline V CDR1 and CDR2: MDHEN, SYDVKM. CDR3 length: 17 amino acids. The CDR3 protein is CASSLYSGTGGLQPQHF. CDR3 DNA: TGTGCCAGCAGTTTATATTCCGGGACAGGGGGCCTTCAGCCCCAGCATTTT.

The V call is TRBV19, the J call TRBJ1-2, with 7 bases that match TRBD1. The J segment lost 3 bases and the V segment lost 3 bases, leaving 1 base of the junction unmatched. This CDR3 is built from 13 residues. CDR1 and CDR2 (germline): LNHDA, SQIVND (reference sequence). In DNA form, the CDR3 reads TGTGCCAGTAGTATCGACAGGGACTATGGCTACACCTTC. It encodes CASSIDRDYGYTF. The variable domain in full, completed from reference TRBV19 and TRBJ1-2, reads DGGITQSPKYLFRKEGQNVTLSCEQNLNHDAMYWYRQDPGQGLRLIYYSQIVNDFQKGDIAEGYSVSREKKESFPLTVTSAQKNPTAFYLCASSIDRDYGYTFGSGTRLTVV.

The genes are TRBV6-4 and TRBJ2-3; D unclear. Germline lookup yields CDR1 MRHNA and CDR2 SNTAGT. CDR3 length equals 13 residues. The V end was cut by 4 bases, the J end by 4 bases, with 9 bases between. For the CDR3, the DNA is TGTGCCAGCAGTGCAAGCTCCCCAGATACGCAGTATTTT. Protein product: CASSASSPDTQYF.

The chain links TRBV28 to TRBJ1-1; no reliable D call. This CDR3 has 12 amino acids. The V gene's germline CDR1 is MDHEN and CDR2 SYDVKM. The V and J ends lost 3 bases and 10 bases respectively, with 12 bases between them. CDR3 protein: CASSLRSKGAFF. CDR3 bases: TGTGCCAGCAGTTTGCGGAGTAAGGGAGCTTTCTTT.

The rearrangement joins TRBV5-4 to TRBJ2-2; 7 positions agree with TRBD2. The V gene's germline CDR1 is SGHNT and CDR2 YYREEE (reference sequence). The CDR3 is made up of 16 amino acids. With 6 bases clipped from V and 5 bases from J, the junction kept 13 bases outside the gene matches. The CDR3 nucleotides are TGTGCCAGCACCCCCTCGGGGGAGGGAGCGACCGGGGAGCTGTTTTTT. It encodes CASTPSGEGATGELFF.

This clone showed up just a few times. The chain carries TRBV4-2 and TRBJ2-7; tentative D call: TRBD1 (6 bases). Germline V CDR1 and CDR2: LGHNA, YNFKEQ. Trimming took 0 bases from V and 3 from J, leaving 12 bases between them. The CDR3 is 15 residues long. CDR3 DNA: TGTGCCAGCAGCCAAGACGACGGGACAATCTACGAGCAGTACTTC. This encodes CASSQDDGTIYEQYF.

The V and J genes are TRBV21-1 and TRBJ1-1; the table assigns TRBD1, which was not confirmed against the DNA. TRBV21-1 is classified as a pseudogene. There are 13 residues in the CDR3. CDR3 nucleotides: TGTGCCAGCAGCAAAGCGGCGACAGCTGAAGCTTTCTTT. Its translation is CASSKAATAEAFF.

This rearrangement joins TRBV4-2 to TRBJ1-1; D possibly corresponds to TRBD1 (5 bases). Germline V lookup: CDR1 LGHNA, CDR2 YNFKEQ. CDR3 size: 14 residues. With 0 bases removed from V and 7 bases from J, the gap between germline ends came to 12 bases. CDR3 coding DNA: TGTGCCAGCAGCCAAGATTCCAGGGAGTATGAAGCTTTCTTT. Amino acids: CASSQDSREYEAFF.

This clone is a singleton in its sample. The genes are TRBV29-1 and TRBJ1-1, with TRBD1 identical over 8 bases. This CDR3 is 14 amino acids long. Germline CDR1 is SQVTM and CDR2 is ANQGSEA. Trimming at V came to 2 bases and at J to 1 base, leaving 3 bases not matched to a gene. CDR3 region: CSVETRGQNTEAFF. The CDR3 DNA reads TGCAGCGTTGAAACCAGGGGGCAGAACACTGAAGCTTTCTTT.

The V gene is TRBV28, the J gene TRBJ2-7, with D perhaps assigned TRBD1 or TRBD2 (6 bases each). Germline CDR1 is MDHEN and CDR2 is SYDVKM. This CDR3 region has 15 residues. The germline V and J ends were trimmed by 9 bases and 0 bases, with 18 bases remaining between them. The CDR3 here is CASKGGAGSSYEQYF. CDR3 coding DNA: TGTGCCAGTAAGGGGGGAGCAGGGAGCTCCTACGAGCAGTACTTC.

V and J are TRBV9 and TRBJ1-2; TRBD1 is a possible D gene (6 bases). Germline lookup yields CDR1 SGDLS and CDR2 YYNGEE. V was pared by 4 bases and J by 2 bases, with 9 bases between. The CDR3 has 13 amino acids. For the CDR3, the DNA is TGTGCCAGCAGCTCACAGGGAAACTATGGCTACACCTTC. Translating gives CASSSQGNYGYTF.

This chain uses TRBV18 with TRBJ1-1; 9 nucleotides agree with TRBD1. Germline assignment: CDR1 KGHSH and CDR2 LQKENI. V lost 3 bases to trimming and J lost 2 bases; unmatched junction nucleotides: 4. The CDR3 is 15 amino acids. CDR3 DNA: TGTGCCAGCTCACCGGGACAGGGACTCAACACTGAAGCTTTCTTT. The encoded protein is CASSPGQGLNTEAFF.

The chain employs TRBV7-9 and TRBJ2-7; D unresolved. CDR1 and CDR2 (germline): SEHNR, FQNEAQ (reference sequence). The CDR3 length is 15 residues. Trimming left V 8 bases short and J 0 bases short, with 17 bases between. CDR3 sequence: CASLSGRGISYEQYF. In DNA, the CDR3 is TGTGCCAGCCTCTCTGGTCGAGGCATCTCCTACGAGCAGTACTTC.

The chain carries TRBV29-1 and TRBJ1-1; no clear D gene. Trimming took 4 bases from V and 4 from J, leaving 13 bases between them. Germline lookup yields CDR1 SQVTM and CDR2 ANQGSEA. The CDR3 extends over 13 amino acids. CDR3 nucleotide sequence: TGCAGCGTTGGCGCGGAAAGGAGCACTGAAGCTTTCTTT. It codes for CSVGAERSTEAFF.

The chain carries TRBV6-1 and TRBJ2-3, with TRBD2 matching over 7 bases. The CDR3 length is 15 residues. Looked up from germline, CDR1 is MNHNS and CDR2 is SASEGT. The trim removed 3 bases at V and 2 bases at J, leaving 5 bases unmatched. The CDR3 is CASSELGTITDTQYF. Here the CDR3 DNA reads TGTGCCAGCAGTGAGTTGGGGACTATCACAGATACGCAGTATTTT.

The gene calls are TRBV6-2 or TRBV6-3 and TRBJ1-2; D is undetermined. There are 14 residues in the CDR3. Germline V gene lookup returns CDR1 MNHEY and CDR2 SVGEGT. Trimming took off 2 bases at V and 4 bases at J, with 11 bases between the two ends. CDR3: CASSYAARSYGYTF. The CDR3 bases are TGTGCCAGCAGTTACGCGGCCAGAAGCTATGGCTACACCTTC.

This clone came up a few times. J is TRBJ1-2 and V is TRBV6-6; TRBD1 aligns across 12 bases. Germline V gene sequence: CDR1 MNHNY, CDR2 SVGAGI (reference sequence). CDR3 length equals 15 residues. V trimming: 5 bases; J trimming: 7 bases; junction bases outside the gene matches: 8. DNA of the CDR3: TGTGCCAGCAGTCCTCCGGGACAGGGGGCGGGTGGCTACACCTTC. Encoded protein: CASSPPGQGAGGYTF.

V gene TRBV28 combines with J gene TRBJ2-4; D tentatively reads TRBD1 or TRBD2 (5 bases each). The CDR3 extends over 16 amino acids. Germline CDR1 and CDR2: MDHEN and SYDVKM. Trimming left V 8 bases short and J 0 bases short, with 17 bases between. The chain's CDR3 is CASSSSGTIAKNIQYF. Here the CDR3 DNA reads TGTGCCAGCTCCTCGTCGGGGACGATAGCCAAAAACATTCAGTACTTC.

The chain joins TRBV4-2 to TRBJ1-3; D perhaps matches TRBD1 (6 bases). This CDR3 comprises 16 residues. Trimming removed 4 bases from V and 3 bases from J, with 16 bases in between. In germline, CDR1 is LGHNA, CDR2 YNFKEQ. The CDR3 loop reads CASSRGTDRLGNTIYF. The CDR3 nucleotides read TGTGCCAGCAGCCGCGGTACGGACAGACTTGGAAACACCATATATTTT.

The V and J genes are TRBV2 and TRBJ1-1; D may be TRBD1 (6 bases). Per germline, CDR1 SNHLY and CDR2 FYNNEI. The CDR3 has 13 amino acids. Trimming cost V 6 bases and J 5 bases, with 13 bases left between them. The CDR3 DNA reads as TGTGCCAGCAGCGATGCAGGGGTAACTGAAGCTTTCTTT. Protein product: CASSDAGVTEAFF.

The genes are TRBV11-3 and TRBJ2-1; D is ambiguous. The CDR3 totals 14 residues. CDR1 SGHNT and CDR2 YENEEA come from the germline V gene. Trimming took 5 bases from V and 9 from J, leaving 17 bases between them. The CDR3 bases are TGTGCCAGCAGCCAGGAAGCCGATACCGGTGAGCAGTTCTTC. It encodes CASSQEADTGEQFF.

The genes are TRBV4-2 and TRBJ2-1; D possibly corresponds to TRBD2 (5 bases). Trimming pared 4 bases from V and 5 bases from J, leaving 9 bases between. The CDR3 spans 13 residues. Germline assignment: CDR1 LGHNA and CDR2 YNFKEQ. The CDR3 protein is CASSRTRDNEQFF. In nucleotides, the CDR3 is TGTGCCAGCAGCCGAACTAGGGACAATGAGCAGTTCTTC.